This entry is about one T cell receptor (beta chain). This entry is derived from a study of T cell responses to AZD1222 COVID-19 vaccine. Sequencing used immunoSEQ multiplex PCR; TCRdb keeps in-frame clones, though not all of them. The table has approximately 100,000 clones, 85% to 90% seen once. The sample in question was peripheral blood, obtained on day 0 of AZD1222 vaccination. The origin of this receptor is an adult in good health.

The CDR3 DNA reads TGTGCCATCAGGACCCCACAGGGGGCGCGGCGCCCCTTAGGGACTGTCACTGAAGCTTTCTTT. This gives the protein CAIRTPQGARRPLGTVTEAFF. The chain links TRBV10-3 to TRBJ1-1; 9 positions agree with TRBD1. CDR1 is ENHRY, CDR2 SYGVKD, per germline. This CDR3 region has 21 residues. V lost 6 bases to trimming and J lost 4 bases; unmatched junction nucleotides: 27.